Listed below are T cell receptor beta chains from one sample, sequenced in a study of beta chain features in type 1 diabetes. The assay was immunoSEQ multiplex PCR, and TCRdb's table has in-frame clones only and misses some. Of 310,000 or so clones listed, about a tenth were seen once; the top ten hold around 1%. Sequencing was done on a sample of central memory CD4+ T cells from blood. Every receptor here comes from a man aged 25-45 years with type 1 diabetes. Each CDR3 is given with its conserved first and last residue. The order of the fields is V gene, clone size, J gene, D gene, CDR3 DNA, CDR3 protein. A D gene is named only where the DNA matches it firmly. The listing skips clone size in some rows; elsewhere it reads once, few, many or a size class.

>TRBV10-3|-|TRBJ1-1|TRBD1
TGTGCCACAGGGGGCAGAATGGACACTGAAGCTTTCTTT
CATGGRMDTEAFF
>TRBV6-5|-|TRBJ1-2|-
TGTGCCAGCGCACAGGACGCTAACTATGGCTACACCTTC
CASAQDANYGYTF
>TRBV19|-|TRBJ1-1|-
TGTGCCAGTAGTATCAGGGCCCTGAACACTGAAGCTTTCTTT
CASSIRALNTEAFF
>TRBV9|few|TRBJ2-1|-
TGTGCCAGCGCCCAGAGGGGGGGCCGAGAAAATGAGCAGTTCTTC
CASAQRGGRENEQFF
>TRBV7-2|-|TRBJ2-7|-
TGTGCCAGTGGGGAGGTGGCCGAGCAGTACTTC
CASGEVAEQYF
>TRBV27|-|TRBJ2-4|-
TGTGCCATCGGATCTGGGCCGGGTTTGGGGGACATTCAGTACTTC
CAIGSGPGLGDIQYF
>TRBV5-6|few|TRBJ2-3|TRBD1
TGTGCCAGCAGCCCCATCGGAGCAGGGGGAAGGACAGATACGCAGTATTTT
CASSPIGAGGRTDTQYF
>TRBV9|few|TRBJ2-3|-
TGTGCCAGCAGCGTAGGGTTGGAAATTCACACAGATACGCAGTATTTT
CASSVGLEIHTDTQYF
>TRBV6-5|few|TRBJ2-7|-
TGTGCCAGCAGTTCCCCAGGATCCAACAGCTACGAGCAGTACTTC
CASSSPGSNSYEQYF
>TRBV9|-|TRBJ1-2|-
TGTGCCAGCAGCCCCGCGTTGGGAGGCTACACCTTC
CASSPALGGYTF
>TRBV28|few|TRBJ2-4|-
TGTGCCAGCAGTTTGGGGACTGTAGCCAAAAACATTCAGTACTTC
CASSLGTVAKNIQYF
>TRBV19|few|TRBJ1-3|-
TGTGCCAGTAGTAAACTTCGCGACGGAGGCTCTGGAAACACCATATATTTT
CASSKLRDGGSGNTIYF
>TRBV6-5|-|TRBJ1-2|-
TGTGCCAGCAGAGATCCGGACAAAAACTATGGCTACACCTTC
CASRDPDKNYGYTF
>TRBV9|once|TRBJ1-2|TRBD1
TGTGCCAGCAGCGTAGCTACTGGGACAGGGGATGGCTACACCTTC
CASSVATGTGDGYTF
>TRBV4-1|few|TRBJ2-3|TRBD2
TGCGCCAGCAGCCAAGATTTGCAGCGGGGGCTCCGCACAGATACGCAGTATTTT
CASSQDLQRGLRTDTQYF
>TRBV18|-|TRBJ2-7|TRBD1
TGTGCCAGCTCACCAGCACAGGGGGCGCGGTACGAGCAGTACTTC
CASSPAQGARYEQYF
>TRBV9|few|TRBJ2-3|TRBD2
TGTGCCAGCAGCCCGGGGACTAGCGGGGGGGCGGGCACGCAGTATTTT
CASSPGTSGGAGTQYF
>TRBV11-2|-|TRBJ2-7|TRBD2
TGTGCCAGCAGCCCGTCTCGGGACTACTACGAGCAGTACTTC
CASSPSRDYYEQYF
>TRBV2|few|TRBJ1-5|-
TGTGCCAGCAGTGATGCCGGGAATAGCAATCAGCCCCAGCATTTT
CASSDAGNSNQPQHF
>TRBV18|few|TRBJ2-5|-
TGTGCCACCCAACCGGGGCCCCAAGAGACCCAGTACTTC
CATQPGPQETQYF
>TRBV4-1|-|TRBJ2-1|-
TGCGCCAGCAGCCAAGCCCAGGAGGGCGGTGAGCAGTTCTTC
CASSQAQEGGEQFF
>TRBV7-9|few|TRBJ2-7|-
TGTGCCAGCAGCTTAGATAGTAGGGCATCCTACGAGCAGTACTTC
CASSLDSRASYEQYF
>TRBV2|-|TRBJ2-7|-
TGTGCCAGCGGACCACAGGGCTACGAGCAGTACTTC
CASGPQGYEQYF